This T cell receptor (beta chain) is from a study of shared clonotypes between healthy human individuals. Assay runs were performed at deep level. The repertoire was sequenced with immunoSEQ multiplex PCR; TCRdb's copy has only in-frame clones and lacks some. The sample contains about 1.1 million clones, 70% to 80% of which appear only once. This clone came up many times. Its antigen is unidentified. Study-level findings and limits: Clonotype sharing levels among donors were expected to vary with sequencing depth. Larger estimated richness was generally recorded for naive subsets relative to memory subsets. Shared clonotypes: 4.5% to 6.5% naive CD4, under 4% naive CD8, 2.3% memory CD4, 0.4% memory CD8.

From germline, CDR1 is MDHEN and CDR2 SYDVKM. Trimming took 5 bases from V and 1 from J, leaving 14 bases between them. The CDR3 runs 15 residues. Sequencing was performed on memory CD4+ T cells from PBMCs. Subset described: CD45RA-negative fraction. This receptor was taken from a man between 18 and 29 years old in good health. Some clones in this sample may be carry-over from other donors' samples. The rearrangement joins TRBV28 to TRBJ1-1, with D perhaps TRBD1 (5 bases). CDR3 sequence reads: CASSPRGSSNTEAFF. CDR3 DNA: TGTGCCAGCAGTCCCCGGGGCAGCTCGAACACTGAAGCTTTCTTT.